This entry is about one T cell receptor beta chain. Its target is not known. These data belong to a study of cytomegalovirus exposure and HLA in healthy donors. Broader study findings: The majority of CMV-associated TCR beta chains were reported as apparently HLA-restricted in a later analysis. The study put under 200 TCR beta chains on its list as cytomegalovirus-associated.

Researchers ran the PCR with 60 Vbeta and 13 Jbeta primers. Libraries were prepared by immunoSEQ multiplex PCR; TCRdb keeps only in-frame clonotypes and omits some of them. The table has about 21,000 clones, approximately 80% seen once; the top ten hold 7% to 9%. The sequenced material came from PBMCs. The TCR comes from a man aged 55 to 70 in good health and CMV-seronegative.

In DNA, the CDR3 is TGTGCCAGCAGCCTTTCCCGCGAGCAGTACTTC. Translated: CASSLSREQYF. The chain has TRBV7-2 and TRBJ2-7; D unclear. This CDR3 spans 11 amino acids. V dropped 5 bases and J dropped 6 bases, with 8 bases sitting between them. Germline V gene data show CDR1 as SGHTA and CDR2 as FQGNSA.